The 25 T cell receptor beta chains below all came from one sample that was sequenced in a study of T cell responses to AZD1222 COVID-19 vaccine. Some clones are missing from TCRdb's copy, which holds only in-frame ones; the method was immunoSEQ multiplex PCR. The sample consists of approximately 150,000 clones, approximately 90% of them appearing once. Sequences were derived from peripheral blood, sampled on day 0 of AZD1222 vaccination. Source of these receptors: an adult in good health.

V gene TRBV7-9 combines with J gene TRBJ1-2, with 9 positions matching TRBD1. V was pared by 1 base and J by 2 bases, with 11 bases of the junction left unmatched. The germline V gene encodes CDR1 SEHNR and CDR2 FQNEAQ (reference sequence). The CDR3 is made up of 18 amino acids. CDR3 nucleotide sequence: TGTGCCAGCAGCTTAGTTTCTCCCCCGGACAGGGGAAACTATGGCTACACCTTC. It yields the protein CASSLVSPPDRGNYGYTF.

V and J are TRBV6-1 and TRBJ1-1; 7 bases are shared with TRBD1. Germline V gene data show CDR1 as MNHNS and CDR2 as SASEGT. J gave up 3 bases and V 5 bases, and 3 bases lay outside the gene matches. The CDR3 runs 13 residues. The CDR3 spells CASSQTGDTEAFF. The DNA for the CDR3 is TGTGCCAGCAGTCAAACAGGGGACACTGAAGCTTTCTTT.

V and J are TRBV9 and TRBJ1-3; D is unresolved. Looked up from germline, CDR1 is SGDLS and CDR2 is YYNGEE. Trimming removed 3 bases at V and 0 bases at J, with 10 bases between. This CDR3 comprises 15 residues. The CDR3 coding sequence is TGTGCCAGCAGCGCCGACTCTTACTCTGGAAACACCATATATTTT. Its protein product is CASSADSYSGNTIYF.

The rearrangement joins TRBV2 to TRBJ2-7, with TRBD2 identical over 12 bases. The junction had 11 bases not matched to a gene; V was cut back by 2 bases and J by 0 bases. The CDR3 is made up of 19 amino acids. Germline CDR1 is SNHLY and CDR2 is FYNNEI. The CDR3 DNA sequence: TGTGCCAGCAGTGAAAGACTAGCGGGGGCCATACTCTTCTCCTACGAGCAGTACTTC. Protein product: CASSERLAGAILFSYEQYF.

The chain uses TRBV7-2 and TRBJ1-5, with 7 nucleotides matching TRBD1. V was pared by 5 bases and J by 0 bases, with 13 bases of the junction left unmatched. CDR1 and CDR2 (germline): SGHTA, FQGNSA. This CDR3 is built from 18 residues. The CDR3 protein is CASSLQGPERLSNQPQHF. The CDR3 DNA is TGTGCCAGCAGCCTACAGGGGCCCGAGAGGCTTAGCAATCAGCCCCAGCATTTT.

This clone occurred once. This chain uses TRBV29-1 with TRBJ1-4, with D unresolved. In germline, CDR1 is SQVTM, CDR2 ANQGSEA. V shed 5 bases and J shed 6 bases, with 16 bases lying between them. This CDR3 region has 14 residues. The CDR3 DNA follows: TGCAGCGTTTCCCCCATGAAGCAACATGAAAAACTGTTTTTT. It encodes CSVSPMKQHEKLFF.

This chain links TRBV7-2 with TRBJ2-1; 10 bases align to TRBD2. The V gene's germline CDR1 is SGHTA and CDR2 FQGNSA. The CDR3 is made up of 16 amino acids. Trimming removed 7 bases from V and 6 bases from J; junction bases left unmatched: 12. The CDR3 protein is CASITPVAGGINEQFF. In nucleotides, the CDR3 is TGTGCCAGCATCACCCCGGTAGCGGGGGGTATCAATGAGCAGTTCTTC.

The chain's CDR3 is CASSVEGTGAGANVLTF. CDR3 DNA sequence: TGTGCCAGCAGCGTAGAGGGGACGGGGGCTGGGGCCAACGTCCTGACTTTC. The genes are TRBV9 and TRBJ2-6; maybe TRBD2 (6 bases). Germline CDR1 SGDLS, CDR2 YYNGEE. Trimming left V 0 bases short and J 2 bases short, with 12 bases between. The CDR3 is made up of 17 amino acids.

The rearrangement links TRBV19 to TRBJ2-7; D is possibly TRBD2 (7 bases). V gave up 8 bases and J gave up 2 bases, with 19 bases separating them. CDR1 is LNHDA, CDR2 SQIVND, per germline (reference sequence). The CDR3 runs 15 residues. The CDR3, as DNA: TGTGCCAGTGCCCCCCTAACGGGGGGCCCCTACGAGCAGTACTTC. Encoded protein: CASAPLTGGPYEQYF.

The gene calls are TRBV19 and TRBJ1-6; perhaps TRBD1 as D (5 bases). From germline, CDR1 is LNHDA and CDR2 SQIVND (reference sequence). The V end lost 1 base, the J end lost 5 bases, and 9 bases lay between the germline ends. This CDR3 has 15 residues. The CDR3 loop is CASSIGGANNSPLHF. CDR3 coding DNA: TGTGCCAGTAGTATAGGAGGGGCGAATAATTCACCCCTCCACTTT.

The chain is built from TRBV7-2 and TRBJ2-1; 8 bases match TRBD2. The CDR3 covers 15 residues. Trimming cost V 5 bases and J 7 bases; bases outside gene matches: 10. Germline values: CDR1 SGHTA, CDR2 FQGNSA. The CDR3 reads CASSPGGAGGNEQFF. The CDR3 nucleotides read TGTGCCAGCAGCCCCGGAGGCGCGGGGGGTAATGAGCAGTTCTTC.

The J gene is TRBJ1-2, the V gene TRBV6-5, with 9 bases identical to TRBD1. Germline CDR1 MNHEY, CDR2 SVGAGI. The CDR3 sequence is 14 residues long. The V and J ends lost 11 bases and 4 bases, in that order; junction bases with no gene match: 11. CDR3 sequence: CAGSKGQGVYGYTF. The CDR3 DNA follows: TGTGCCGGAAGCAAGGGACAGGGAGTCTATGGCTACACCTTC.

The chain is built from TRBV5-6 and TRBJ1-2, with 7 bases fitting TRBD1. Germline CDR1 is SGHDT and CDR2 is YYEEEE. Germline trimming cut 0 bases from V and 3 bases from J; bases unmatched to any gene: 2. This CDR3 contains 14 residues. CDR3 residues: CASSLVDRDYGYTF. DNA of the CDR3: TGTGCCAGCAGCTTGGTTGACAGGGACTATGGCTACACCTTC.

The J gene is TRBJ2-2, the V gene TRBV19; D is uncertain. Germline CDR1 LNHDA, CDR2 SQIVND (reference sequence). The CDR3 is made up of 12 amino acids. V shed 7 bases and J shed 6 bases, with 9 bases lying between them. CDR3 sequence (DNA): TGTGCCAGTACCATCCCACCCGGGGAGCTGTTTTTT. Protein: CASTIPPGELFF.

This chain uses TRBV30 with TRBJ2-1; 12 nucleotides match TRBD2. J gave up 5 bases and V 0 bases, and 2 bases lay outside the gene matches. The CDR3 is 15 amino acids. Germline lookup yields CDR1 GTSNPN and CDR2 SVGIG (reference sequence). The CDR3 region has the DNA TGTGCCTGGAGTGTACTAGCGGGGGGAAACAATGAGCAGTTCTTC. As protein: CAWSVLAGGNNEQFF.

The rearrangement joins TRBV11-3 to TRBJ1-6; maybe TRBD1 (6 bases). The V gene's germline CDR1 is SGHNT and CDR2 YENEEA. This CDR3 contains 13 residues. Trimming cost V 3 bases and J 10 bases, with 10 bases left between them. The CDR3 DNA reads TGTGCCAGCAGCTTGGGGGCGGGCTCACCCCTCCACTTT. It yields the protein CASSLGAGSPLHF.

J is TRBJ1-1 and V is TRBV5-1; D is ambiguous. The V gene's germline CDR1 is SGHRS and CDR2 YFSETQ. V lost 2 bases and J 1 base, leaving 9 bases between the germline ends. CDR3 length: 14 amino acids. Written as DNA, the CDR3 is TGCGCCAGCAGCTTTAAGGGTCAGAACACTGAAGCTTTCTTT. It translates to CASSFKGQNTEAFF.

This chain joins TRBV6-5 and TRBJ1-1; no reliable D call. The CDR3 has 12 residues. Germline CDR1 reads MNHEY; CDR2 reads SVGAGI. With 6 bases removed from V and 3 bases from J, the gap between germline ends came to 8 bases. The CDR3 coding sequence is TGTGCCAGCAGAAGGAGGGACACTGAAGCTTTCTTT. As protein: CASRRRDTEAFF.

This clone was observed a single time. This chain uses TRBV7-3 with TRBJ2-2, with 8 positions matching TRBD1. Trimming at V came to 5 bases and at J to 4 bases, leaving 3 bases not matched to a gene. CDR3 size: 14 residues. The germline V gene has CDR1 SGHTA and CDR2 FQGTGA. The CDR3 nucleotides are TGTGCCAGCAGCGTGGACAGGGCCACCGGGGAGCTGTTTTTT. It specifies CASSVDRATGELFF.

The chain combines TRBV4-3 with TRBJ1-6; no definite D call. Trimming left V 3 bases short and J 4 bases short, with 7 bases between. The CDR3 has 14 residues. Germline CDR1 LGHNA, CDR2 YSLEER. CDR3 coding DNA: TGCGCCAGCAGCCAGGCGACGTATAATTCACCCCTCCACTTT. Translation gives CASSQATYNSPLHF.

The V gene is TRBV7-8, the J gene TRBJ1-3; no definite D call. CDR1 SGHVS and CDR2 FQNEAQ come from the germline V gene. V lost 7 bases, J lost 0 bases, and 10 bases lay in between. CDR3 length equals 14 residues. The CDR3: CASKGSRSGNTIYF. DNA for the CDR3: TGTGCCAGCAAAGGGAGTCGCTCTGGAAACACCATATATTTT.

The genes are TRBV5-1 and TRBJ2-2; TRBD2 matches 11 bases. This CDR3 spans 15 amino acids. Germline CDR1 SGHRS, CDR2 YFSETQ. Trimming cost V 0 bases and J 7 bases; bases outside gene matches: 2. CDR3 protein: CASSLGLAGIGELFF. The CDR3 DNA follows: TGCGCCAGCAGCTTGGGACTAGCGGGGATCGGGGAGCTGTTTTTT.

This chain connects TRBV5-1 to TRBJ2-5; 11 bases fit TRBD2. The germline gives CDR1 SGHRS, CDR2 YFSETQ. V gave up 0 bases and J gave up 5 bases; unmatched junction bases: 6. This CDR3 comprises 16 residues. CDR3 sequence (DNA): TGCGCCAGCAGCTTGGTAGCGGGGGGGCCCCAGGAGACCCAGTACTTC. Its translation: CASSLVAGGPQETQYF. The full variable domain, with the rest looked up from reference TRBV5-1 and TRBJ2-5, is KAGVTQTPRYLIKTRGQQVTLSCSPISGHRSVSWYQQTPGQGLQFLFEYFSETQRNKGNFPGRFSGRQFSNSRSEMNVSTLELGDSALYLCASSLVAGGPQETQYFGPGTRLLVL.

The chain couples TRBV3-1 (or the pseudogene TRBV3-2) to TRBJ2-3; 11 nucleotides match TRBD2. The CDR3 runs 15 residues. Germline assignment: CDR1 LGHDT and CDR2 YNNKEL (reference sequence). V dropped 4 bases and J dropped 2; count of bases not matched to a gene: 2. The CDR3 DNA is TGTGCCAGCAGCCCACTAGCGGGGGTCACAGATACGCAGTATTTT. It is translated as CASSPLAGVTDTQYF.

V and J are TRBV7-2 and TRBJ1-5; D unresolved. The CDR3 spans 13 residues. Trimming cost V 5 bases and J 1 base, with 6 bases left between them. Per germline, CDR1 SGHTA and CDR2 FQGNSA. The CDR3 nucleotides read TGTGCCAGCAGCCGTGGGAGCAATCAGCCCCAGCATTTT. Protein product: CASSRGSNQPQHF.